This TCR beta chain was sequenced in a study of blood T cell repertoires in COVID-19. About the study: PBMCs, B-cell-depleted T cells, or T cells were the source of the cDNA or gDNA that made up the material.

TCRdb's table, derived via immunoSEQ multiplex PCR, lists solely in-frame clones and lacks some. The sample contains about 120,000 clones, 80% of which appear only once. This clone occurred once. Germline V gene sequence: CDR1 MNHEY, CDR2 SVGEGT. The CDR3 runs 15 residues. The trim removed 2 bases at V and 8 bases at J, leaving 9 bases unmatched. V is TRBV6-2 or TRBV6-3 and J is TRBJ2-1; 7 bases agree with TRBD2. This clonotype was sampled from a man aged 60 to 69 with active or convalescent COVID-19. The sample consisted of peripheral blood. The CDR3 DNA reads as TGTGCCAGCAGTTACGGTGCGGGAGCCCACGATGAGCAGTTCTTC. Its translation is CASSYGAGAHDEQFF.